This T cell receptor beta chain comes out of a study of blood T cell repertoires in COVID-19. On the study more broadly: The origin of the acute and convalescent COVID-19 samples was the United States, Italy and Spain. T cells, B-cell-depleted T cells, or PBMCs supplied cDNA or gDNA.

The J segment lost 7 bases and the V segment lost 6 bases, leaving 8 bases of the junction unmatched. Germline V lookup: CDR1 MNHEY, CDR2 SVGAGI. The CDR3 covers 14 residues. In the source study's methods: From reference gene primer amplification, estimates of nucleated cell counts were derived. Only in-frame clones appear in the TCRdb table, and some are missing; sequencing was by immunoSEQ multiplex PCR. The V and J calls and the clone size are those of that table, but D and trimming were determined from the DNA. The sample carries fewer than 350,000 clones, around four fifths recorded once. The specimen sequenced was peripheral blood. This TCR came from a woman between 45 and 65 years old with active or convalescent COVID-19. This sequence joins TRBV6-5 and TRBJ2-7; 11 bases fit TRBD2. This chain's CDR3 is CASSYSGRAQEQYF. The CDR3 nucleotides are TGTGCCAGCAGCTATAGCGGGAGGGCGCAGGAGCAGTACTTC.